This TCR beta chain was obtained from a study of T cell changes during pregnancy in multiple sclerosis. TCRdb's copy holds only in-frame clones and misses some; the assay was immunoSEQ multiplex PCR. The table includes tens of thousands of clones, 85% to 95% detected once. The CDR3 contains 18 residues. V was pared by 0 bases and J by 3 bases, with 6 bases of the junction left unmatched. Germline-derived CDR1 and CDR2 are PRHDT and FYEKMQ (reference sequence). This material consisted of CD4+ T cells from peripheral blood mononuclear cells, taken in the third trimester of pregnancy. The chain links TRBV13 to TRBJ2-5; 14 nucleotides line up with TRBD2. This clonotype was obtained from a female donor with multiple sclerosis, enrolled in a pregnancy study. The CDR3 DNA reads TGTGCCAGCAGCTTAGGAGTCCTGGGACTAGCGGGAGAAGAGACCCAGTACTTC. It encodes CASSLGVLGLAGEETQYF.